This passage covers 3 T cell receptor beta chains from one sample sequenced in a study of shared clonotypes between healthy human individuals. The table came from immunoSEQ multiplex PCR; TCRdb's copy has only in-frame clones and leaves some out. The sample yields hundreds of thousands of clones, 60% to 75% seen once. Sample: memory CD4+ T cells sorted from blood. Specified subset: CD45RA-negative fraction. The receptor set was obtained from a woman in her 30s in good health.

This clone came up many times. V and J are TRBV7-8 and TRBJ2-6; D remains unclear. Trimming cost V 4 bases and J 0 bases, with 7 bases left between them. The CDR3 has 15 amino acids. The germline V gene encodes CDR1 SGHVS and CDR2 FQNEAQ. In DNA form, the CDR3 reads TGTGCCAGCAGCTCAGGCCCCTCTGGGGCCAACGTCCTGACTTTC. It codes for CASSSGPSGANVLTF.

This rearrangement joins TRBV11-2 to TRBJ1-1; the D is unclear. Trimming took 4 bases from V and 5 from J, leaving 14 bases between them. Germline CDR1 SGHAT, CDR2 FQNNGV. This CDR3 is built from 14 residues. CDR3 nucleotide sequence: TGTGCCAGCAGCTGCCGTTATTCCCTTACTGAAGCTTTCTTT. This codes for CASSCRYSLTEAFF.

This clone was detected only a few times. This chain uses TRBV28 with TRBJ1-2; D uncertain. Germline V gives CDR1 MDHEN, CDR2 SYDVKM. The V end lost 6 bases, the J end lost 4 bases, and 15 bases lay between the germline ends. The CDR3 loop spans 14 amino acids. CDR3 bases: TGTGCCAGCAGAACTGTGGAGGTAGCCTATGGCTACACCTTC. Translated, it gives CASRTVEVAYGYTF.